The T cell receptor beta chain under discussion was sequenced for a study of shared clonotypes between healthy human individuals. Naive CD8 cells lacked CD45RO and underwent positive selection for CCR7, leaving out terminally differentiated effector memory CD45RA+ cells. There were only Caucasian adults among the donors, and all lived in Nashville, Tennessee. Profiled with immunoSEQ multiplex PCR; TCRdb holds only in-frame clones, not every one. The table shows hundreds of thousands of clones, with around 92% occurring only once. Germline V lookup: CDR1 SGDLS, CDR2 YYNGEE. V dropped 2 bases and J dropped 10; count of bases not matched to a gene: 15. The CDR3 runs 18 residues.

The sample was naive CD8+ T cells sorted from blood. The V call is TRBV9, the J call TRBJ2-1; 13 bases align to TRBD2. The clonotype was recovered from a man aged 25 to 45 in good health. Here the CDR3 reads CASSVSGWTSGRGVEQFF. DNA for the CDR3: TGTGCCAGCAGCGTTTCTGGTTGGACTAGCGGGAGAGGGGTCGAGCAGTTCTTC. Supplemented by reference TRBV9 and TRBJ2-1, the full variable domain reads DSGVTQTPKHLITATGQRVTLRCSPRSGDLSVYWYQQSLDQGLQFLIQYYNGEERAKGNILERFSAQQFPDLHSELNLSSLELGDSALYFCASSVSGWTSGRGVEQFFGPGTRLTVL.